The following is a TCR beta chain sequence with its context. Seattle participants joined during active infection and were tracked over time. V lost 2 bases and J 1 base, leaving 12 bases between the germline ends. In germline, CDR1 is SGHRS, CDR2 YFSETQ. This CDR3 spans 15 amino acids. These data originate in a study of blood T cell repertoires in COVID-19. Background on the study: Spain, Italy and the United States supplied samples that represented acute and convalescent COVID-19.

Authors' analysis steps: Counts of nucleated cells, estimated from reference gene primer amplification, were obtained. Method: immunoSEQ multiplex PCR; TCRdb's copy keeps in-frame clones and lacks some. The D gene and trimming were derived from the DNA, and the V and J assignments and clone size from that table. The table includes about 64,000 clones, around 80% detected once. The clonotype was recovered from a man in his fifties or sixties with COVID-19, enrolled during active disease. The genes are TRBV5-1 and TRBJ1-1; a weak D match, TRBD1 (6 bases). The sequenced sample consisted of peripheral blood. CDR3: CASSLNRVGNTEAFF. For the CDR3, the DNA is TGCGCCAGCAGCTTAAACAGGGTTGGGAACACTGAAGCTTTCTTT.